One and the same sample provided the 21 T cell receptor beta chains below, sequenced in a study of identical twins. TCRdb passed the 5' RACE reads through MiXCR, listing each CDR3 protein once. The table has approximately 620,000 distinct CDR3 sequences, about 9.4% seen once. The sample also formed part of further work on yellow fever vaccine responses in identical twins.

Sequenced sample: PBMCs. The receptors come from a woman aged 18-35 years in good health.

The sample holds a few counts of this clonotype. J is TRBJ1-1 and V is TRBV6-5; D is perhaps TRBD1 (5 bases). The V end lost 3 bases, the J end lost 5 bases, and 16 bases lay between the germline ends. Looked up from germline, CDR1 is MNHEY and CDR2 is SVGAGI. The CDR3 runs to 15 residues. The CDR3 protein is CASSYRDGGWTEAFF. The DNA of the CDR3 is TGTGCCAGCAGTTATAGAGACGGGGGGTGGACTGAAGCTTTCTTT.

This clonotype was counted ten times or more. The genes are TRBV12-3 or TRBV12-4 and TRBJ2-5, with D tentatively TRBD2 (5 bases). The CDR3 spans 12 residues. V dropped 6 bases and J dropped 5 bases, with 10 bases sitting between them. The CDR3 DNA reads as TGTGCCAGCAGAACGGGGATCGAGACCCAGTACTTC. It is translated as CASRTGIETQYF.

This clonotype was counted only a few times. The chain has TRBV11-2 and TRBJ2-1, with 10 bases identical to TRBD2. Germline values: CDR1 SGHAT, CDR2 FQNNGV. The CDR3 has 14 amino acids. V gave up 7 bases and J gave up 3 bases; unmatched junction bases: 3. This CDR3 reads CASTLAGVYNEQFF. CDR3 sequence (DNA): TGTGCCAGCACCCTAGCGGGAGTCTACAATGAGCAGTTCTTC.

In this sample, this clonotype turned up many times. V gene TRBV12-3 or TRBV12-4 combines with J gene TRBJ2-5, with 9 bases lining up with TRBD1. This CDR3 comprises 14 residues. Unmatched junction bases numbered 2, after V lost 2 bases and J lost 4 bases. The CDR3 loop reads CASSLTGGAETQYF. For the CDR3, the DNA is TGTGCCAGCAGTTTAACAGGGGGCGCAGAGACCCAGTACTTC.

This clonotype showed up many times. The rearrangement uses TRBV5-6 and TRBJ2-2; maybe TRBD1 (6 bases). Trimming removed 4 bases at V and 0 bases at J, with 13 bases between. Germline loops: CDR1 SGHDT, CDR2 YYEEEE. This CDR3 spans 16 amino acids. CDR3 sequence reads: CASSRIDRTNTGELFF. CDR3 DNA sequence: TGTGCCAGCAGCCGAATTGACAGGACGAACACCGGGGAGCTGTTTTTT.

This clonotype was seen at least ten times. V is TRBV20-1 and J is TRBJ2-1, with 10 bases fitting TRBD1. There are 14 residues in the CDR3. The V segment lost 5 bases and the J segment 7 bases; nucleotides outside the gene matches: 8. The germline gives CDR1 DFQATT, CDR2 SNEGSKA (reference sequence). CDR3 amino acids: CSASIGTGANEQFF. The DNA for the CDR3 is TGCAGTGCTTCAATAGGGACAGGGGCGAATGAGCAGTTCTTC.

The chain has TRBV6-5 and TRBJ2-6, with D hard to call. V lost 2 bases and J 0 bases, leaving 8 bases between the germline ends. Per germline, CDR1 MNHEY and CDR2 SVGAGI. The CDR3 loop spans 16 amino acids. The DNA for the CDR3 is TGTGCCAGCAGTTACCCCGGGTCCTCTGGGGCCAACGTCCTGACTTTC. As protein: CASSYPGSSGANVLTF.

The genes are TRBV7-8 and TRBJ2-5, with TRBD2 matching 11 bases. J was trimmed by 2 bases and V by 6 bases; bases with no gene match: 5. CDR3 length: 15 amino acids. CDR1 is SGHVS, CDR2 FQNEAQ, per germline. CDR3 nucleotides: TGTGCCAGCAGGCAAACTAGCGGGAGACAAGAGACCCAGTACTTC. Translation gives CASRQTSGRQETQYF.

The sample holds a few counts of this clonotype. This sequence joins TRBV11-2 and TRBJ2-5; D is unresolved. This CDR3 spans 14 amino acids. Trimming took off 6 bases at V and 2 bases at J, with 13 bases between the two ends. Germline assignment: CDR1 SGHAT and CDR2 FQNNGV. CDR3 in DNA: TGTGCCAGCAGAGGTGAACATACTCAAGAGACCCAGTACTTC. Translating gives CASRGEHTQETQYF. Complete variable domain (other parts from reference TRBV11-2 and TRBJ2-5): EAGVAQSPRYKIIEKRQSVAFWCNPISGHATLYWYQQILGQGPKLLIQFQNNGVVDDSQLPKDRFSAERLKGVDSTLKIQPAKLEDSAVYLCASRGEHTQETQYFGPGTRLLVL.

There are a few counts of this clonotype. V usage is TRBV30 and J usage is TRBJ2-7, with D hard to call. The CDR3 spans 13 residues. The V gene lost 1 base and the J gene lost 2 bases, with 9 bases spanning the gap. Germline CDR1 reads GTSNPN; CDR2 reads SVGIG (reference sequence). The chain's CDR3 is CAWSAGRTYEQYF. In nucleotides, the CDR3 is TGTGCCTGGAGTGCTGGCCGAACCTACGAGCAGTACTTC. The entire variable domain, with the rest obtained from reference TRBV30 and TRBJ2-7, is as follows: SQTIHQWPATLVQPVGSPLSLECTVEGTSNPNLYWYRQAAGRGLQLLFYSVGIGQISSEVPQNLSASRPQDRQFILSSKKLLLSDSGFYLCAWSAGRTYEQYFGPGTRLTVT.

This clonotype was observed a few times. This sequence joins TRBV30 and TRBJ2-5; D possibly corresponds to TRBD1 (5 bases). V lost 2 bases to trimming and J lost 3 bases, with 16 bases between them. This CDR3 comprises 15 residues. The germline V gene has CDR1 GTSNPN and CDR2 SVGIG (reference sequence). The CDR3 DNA sequence: TGTGCCTGGAGTTTGGGGAAGGGGCAGAAAGAGACCCAGTACTTC. Translated, it gives CAWSLGKGQKETQYF.

This clonotype was seen more than once but under ten times. The V and J genes are TRBV7-9 and TRBJ2-7, with D uncertain. The CDR3 totals 13 residues. V was cut by 4 bases and J by 4 bases, with 11 bases left in between. Looked up from germline, CDR1 is SEHNR and CDR2 is FQNEAQ (reference sequence). Written as DNA, the CDR3 is TGTGCCAGCAGCTCGGCTACAGATTACGAGCAGTACTTC. Residues: CASSSATDYEQYF.

A remark on this clonotype: The junction departs from the called germline gene at one end, perhaps through a read error. The chain employs TRBV28 and TRBJ2-7; 7 bases are a match to TRBD2. Germline CDR1 MDHEN, CDR2 SYDVKM. This CDR3 region has 12 residues. This CDR3 is CASGLGTGGTHF. DNA for the CDR3: TGTGCCAGCGGGTTAGGGACGGGAGGCACCCACTTC.

This chain uses TRBV6-1 with TRBJ2-2; 8 bases map to TRBD1. The ends lost 5 bases at V and 4 bases at J; junction bases unmatched: 6. Germline-derived CDR1 and CDR2 are MNHNS and SASEGT. This CDR3 has 15 residues. CDR3 protein: CASSPSDRGTGELFF. DNA of the CDR3: TGTGCCAGCAGTCCCTCCGACAGGGGCACCGGGGAGCTGTTTTTT.

There are a few counts of this clonotype. The chain couples TRBV27 to TRBJ2-1; 7 bases agree with TRBD1. The ends lost 3 bases at V and 8 bases at J; junction bases unmatched: 10. The CDR3 sequence is 15 residues long. Germline-derived CDR1 and CDR2 are MNHEY and SMNVEV (reference sequence). The CDR3 is CASSFQDRVMDEQFF. The DNA for the CDR3 is TGTGCCAGCAGTTTTCAAGACAGGGTAATGGATGAGCAGTTCTTC.

This clonotype was recorded at least ten times. The DNA is omitted, as the CDR3 cannot be located on it reliably, and the CDR3 follows TCRdb's listing. This chain links TRBV20-1 with TRBJ2-3; TRBD1 is the table's D call, not checked against the DNA. Germline CDR1 DFQATT, CDR2 SNEGSKA (reference sequence). The CDR3 has 14 residues if both end residues are counted. CDR3 sequence reads: CSASGRVGTDTQYF.

At least ten counts were recorded for this clonotype. The rearrangement links TRBV24-1 to TRBJ2-3, with 8 bases fitting TRBD1. J gave up 6 bases and V 0 bases, and 13 bases lay outside the gene matches. The CDR3 is 18 amino acids. Germline V gene data show CDR1 as KGHDR and CDR2 as SFDVKD. The CDR3 reads CATSDLGRGRGSEDTQYF. Written as DNA, the CDR3 is TGTGCCACCAGTGATTTGGGCAGGGGGCGTGGTAGCGAGGATACGCAGTATTTT.

The rearrangement links TRBV5-1 to TRBJ2-7, with a tentative D call TRBD1 (5 bases). This CDR3 is 15 amino acids long. Trimming stripped 0 bases from V and 2 bases from J, with 12 bases between. CDR1 is SGHRS and CDR2 is YFSETQ in the germline V gene. The CDR3 here is CASSLGVGLPYEQYF. The CDR3 DNA follows: TGCGCCAGCAGCTTGGGAGTGGGGCTCCCCTACGAGCAGTACTTC.

This chain links TRBV6-5 with TRBJ2-1; D remains unclear. This CDR3 contains 13 residues. V lost 0 bases and J 10 bases, leaving 10 bases between the germline ends. The germline gives CDR1 MNHEY, CDR2 SVGAGI. This chain's CDR3 is CASSYSKVAEQFF. The CDR3 DNA follows: TGTGCCAGCAGTTACTCGAAGGTTGCCGAGCAGTTCTTC.

The chain has TRBV19 and TRBJ1-1, with D unclear. The CDR3 consists of 15 residues. Trimming removed 6 bases from V and 0 bases from J, with 14 bases in between. In germline, CDR1 is LNHDA, CDR2 SQIVND (reference sequence). The DNA of the CDR3 is TGTGCCAGTAGCCGAAAGGCGGAAATGAACACTGAAGCTTTCTTT. It specifies CASSRKAEMNTEAFF. Full variable domain (remainder filled in from reference TRBV19 and TRBJ1-1): DGGITQSPKYLFRKEGQNVTLSCEQNLNHDAMYWYRQDPGQGLRLIYYSQIVNDFQKGDIAEGYSVSREKKESFPLTVTSAQKNPTAFYLCASSRKAEMNTEAFFGQGTRLTVV.

This clonotype was seen many times. The chain carries TRBV12-3 or TRBV12-4 and TRBJ2-3; D ambiguous. This CDR3 contains 14 residues. With 3 bases removed from V and 2 bases from J, the gap between germline ends came to 9 bases. CDR3 sequence: CASSFTMPTDTQYF. DNA for the CDR3: TGTGCCAGCAGTTTCACTATGCCCACAGATACGCAGTATTTT.